This T cell receptor (beta chain) came from a study of blood T cells in healthy people across ages. Study-wide results and caveats: Observed TCR beta diversity per million T cells went down as age went up. This fall followed a roughly linear course with age.

The table lists this clonotype with a few counts. No antigen is known for it. Germline CDR1 reads SGHTA; CDR2 reads FQGNSA. Trimming stripped 5 bases from V and 9 bases from J, with 11 bases between. This CDR3 comprises 11 residues. Primers used in a second PCR of roughly 7 to 12 cycles were a sample-barcoded 5' primer and a J-beta primer mix. The template-switch adaptor, which had 12 random nucleotides, put a tag on each cDNA molecule. MiXCR was run by TCRdb on the 5' RACE reads, yielding one entry per CDR3 protein. Of about 570,000 distinct CDR3 sequences listed, approximately 25% are singletons. The sequencing sample was made of blood. The clonotype comes from a woman in her 70s in good health. The chain joins TRBV7-2 to TRBJ2-7, with D unresolved. The CDR3 nucleotides read TGTGCCAGCAGCCCTGGGATGGGGCAGTACTTC. Translation: CASSPGMGQYF.